The sequence of this TCR beta chain was determined in a study of patients and donors after allogeneic stem cell transplantation. TCRdb itself ran the RT-PCR reads through MiXCR, one entry per CDR3 protein. The sample lists some 87,000 distinct CDR3 sequences; about 48% were seen once. Germline V gene data show CDR1 as MDHEN and CDR2 as SYDVKM. Germline trimming cut 5 bases from V and 1 base from J; bases unmatched to any gene: 6. This CDR3 has 16 amino acids. Sequenced sample: blood, either unsorted or a sorted T cell fraction (not recorded which). The J gene is TRBJ2-5, the V gene TRBV28, with 11 bases identical to TRBD2. This sequence was found in a human donor who was either an allogeneic HSCT recipient or a stem cell or donor lymphocyte infusion donor (not recorded which). It is not recorded whose cells these are; they may come from a transplant donor. In nucleotides, the CDR3 is TGTGCCAGCAGTGCCCGACTAGCGGGGCTCCAAGAGACCCAGTACTTC. This sequence encodes CASSARLAGLQETQYF.